These 3 T cell receptor beta chains share one sample of origin, sequenced in a study of OX40 agonist ivuxolimab in advanced cancers. Using immunoSEQ multiplex PCR, the repertoire was profiled, and TCRdb retains in-frame clones only, with some absent. The sample has 70,000 to 95,000 clones, 92% seen once. The sample here was CD4+ or CD8+ T cells sorted from blood, taken in a trial of the OX40 agonist ivuxolimab. The source is an adult with an advanced solid tumor such as melanoma, head and neck, liver or kidney cancer.

V is TRBV9 and J is TRBJ2-5; the D gene is possibly TRBD1 (5 bases). In germline, CDR1 is SGDLS, CDR2 YYNGEE. V lost 0 bases and J lost 2, with 11 bases in between. The CDR3 runs to 15 residues. The CDR3 region is CASSVGQTFQETQYF. Here the CDR3 DNA reads TGTGCCAGCAGCGTAGGACAGACCTTTCAAGAGACCCAGTACTTC.

This clone has just one count. The chain has TRBV11-3 and TRBJ2-6, with 11 bases matching TRBD1. Germline CDR1 and CDR2: SGHNT and YENEEA. This CDR3 is built from 19 residues. The V gene end was trimmed by 6 bases and the J gene end by 0 bases; junction bases not matched to a gene: 10. This CDR3 reads CASRTGQGAPISGANVLTF. Here the CDR3 DNA reads TGTGCCAGCAGAACCGGACAGGGGGCCCCAATCTCTGGGGCCAACGTCCTGACTTTC.

The rearrangement joins TRBV5-5 to TRBJ1-5; weak D call: TRBD1 (6 bases). The CDR3 covers 15 residues. Per the germline V gene, CDR1 is SGHKS and CDR2 is YYEKEE (reference sequence). With 9 bases removed from V and 0 bases from J, the gap between germline ends came to 16 bases. The CDR3 sequence: CATKQGQNSNQPQHF. The CDR3 DNA sequence: TGTGCCACAAAGCAGGGGCAGAATAGCAATCAGCCCCAGCATTTT.